Below, 19 T cell receptor beta chains from the same sample are listed, as sequenced in a study of T-cell memory formation after mild COVID-19. TCRdb used MiXCR to reprocess the 5' RACE reads, holding one entry per CDR3 protein. The sample has 400,000 to 500,000 distinct CDR3 sequences, about 19% seen once. Sample: PBMCs or a T cell subset sorted from them (not recorded which). The receptors originated from an adult woman who had mild COVID-19 (a few samples of this study predate the infection). Cell type and time point are not known.

The rearrangement uses TRBV20-1 and TRBJ2-3; 7 positions agree with TRBD1. In germline, CDR1 is DFQATT, CDR2 SNEGSKA (reference sequence). The CDR3 covers 11 residues. CDR3 sequence reads: CTARQGATQYF. The CDR3 coding sequence is TGCACTGCCAGACAGGGAGCTACGCAGTATTTT.

This clonotype was picked up a small number of times. Written as DNA, the CDR3 is TGTGCCAGCTCAATGGGGCCTGGGGCCAACGTCCTGACTTTC. Amino acid sequence: CASSMGPGANVLTF. V usage is TRBV18 and J usage is TRBJ2-6; perhaps TRBD1 as D (5 bases). This CDR3 has 14 amino acids. Trimming cost V 5 bases and J 2 bases, with 7 bases left between them. Germline V lookup: CDR1 KGHSH, CDR2 LQKENI.

Comments on this clonotype: At one end the junction does not follow the germline gene, possibly because of a read error. The chain couples TRBV6-5 to TRBJ1-2, with D maybe TRBD1 (6 bases). The CDR3 has 13 residues. CDR1 and CDR2 from the germline V gene are MNHEY and SVGAGI. CDR3 residues: CATSRTDLYGYTF. The CDR3 DNA follows: TGTGCCACCAGTAGGACAGACCTCTATGGCTACACCTTC.

This clonotype was seen more than once but under ten times. The chain joins TRBV2 to TRBJ2-3; TRBD2 agrees at 10 bases. The CDR3 is 16 residues long. The V and J ends lost 2 bases and 5 bases, in that order; junction bases with no gene match: 7. The germline CDR1 and CDR2 sequences are SNHLY and FYNNEI. CDR3 loop: CASSEQRGGRIDTQYF. The CDR3 coding sequence is TGTGCCAGCAGTGAACAGCGGGGGGGCCGGATAGATACGCAGTATTTT. Full variable domain (rest looked up from reference TRBV2 and TRBJ2-3): EPEVTQTPSHQVTQMGQEVILRCVPISNHLYFYWYRQILGQKVEFLVSFYNNEISEKSEIFDDQFSVERPDGSNFTLKIRSTKLEDSAMYFCASSEQRGGRIDTQYFGPGTRLTVL.

This clonotype has at least ten counts. This chain joins TRBV7-9 and TRBJ2-4, with D maybe TRBD2 (6 bases). CDR1 SEHNR and CDR2 FQNEAQ come from the germline V gene (reference sequence). V lost 1 base and J lost 8, with 15 bases in between. This CDR3 contains 15 residues. The CDR3 coding sequence is TGTGCCAGCAGCTTAGGGGCGGGGCATCTGGACATTCAGTACTTC. Its translation is CASSLGAGHLDIQYF.

CDR3 sequence (DNA): TGTGCCAGCAGCTTCGAGGGACTAGCGGGGTACAATGAGCAGTTCTTC. The encoded protein is CASSFEGLAGYNEQFF. The chain joins TRBV11-2 to TRBJ2-1, with 13 bases identical to TRBD2. CDR1 and CDR2 from the germline V gene are SGHAT and FQNNGV. V lost 3 bases and J lost 4; bases outside the gene matches: 3. The CDR3 has 16 amino acids.

J is TRBJ2-7 and V is TRBV5-1; possibly TRBD2 for D (5 bases). Trimming removed 4 bases at V and 3 bases at J, with 20 bases between. The CDR3 runs to 16 residues. Per germline, CDR1 SGHRS and CDR2 YFSETQ. The CDR3 region is CASSQGRGASNYEQYF. The CDR3 nucleotides read TGCGCCAGCAGCCAAGGGAGAGGTGCGTCAAACTACGAGCAGTACTTC.

This clonotype was seen more than once but under ten times. This chain connects TRBV7-8 to TRBJ1-4, with 8 bases that match TRBD1. Germline loops: CDR1 SGHVS, CDR2 FQNEAQ. Trimming cost V 1 base and J 5 bases; bases outside gene matches: 3. This CDR3 region has 15 residues. CDR3 bases: TGTGCCAGCAGCTTAGAGAACAGGGGGAATGAAAAACTGTTTTTT. Translating gives CASSLENRGNEKLFF.

This clonotype was seen more than once but under ten times. The chain has TRBV4-1 and TRBJ2-7, with a weak D call TRBD1 (6 bases). V was clipped by 2 bases and J by 0 bases, with 14 bases between them. Germline V CDR1 and CDR2: MGHRA, YSYEKL. This CDR3 contains 16 residues. The CDR3 DNA follows: TGCGCCAGCAGCCAACTCGGACAGTCTAGCTCCTACGAGCAGTACTTC. Translation: CASSQLGQSSSYEQYF.

Only a few counts were recorded for this clonotype. The chain couples TRBV20-1 to TRBJ2-5, with D perhaps given as TRBD1 or TRBD2 (6 bases each). Trimming removed 0 bases from V and 2 bases from J, with 13 bases in between. The germline V gene encodes CDR1 DFQATT and CDR2 SNEGSKA (reference sequence). This CDR3 region has 15 residues. CDR3 sequence: CSARDGRGRQETQYF. CDR3 in DNA: TGCAGTGCTAGAGATGGTAGGGGGAGGCAAGAGACCCAGTACTTC.

This clonotype was observed a few times. The chain combines TRBV5-4 with TRBJ2-3; 7 bases align to TRBD2. V was pared by 6 bases and J by 0 bases, with 4 bases of the junction left unmatched. CDR3 length: 14 residues. CDR1 is SGHNT, CDR2 YYREEE, per germline (reference sequence). CDR3 amino acids: CASKAGPSTDTQYF. CDR3 DNA sequence: TGTGCCAGCAAAGCGGGACCGAGCACAGATACGCAGTATTTT.

The CDR3 DNA reads as TGCGCCAGCAGCTCTCAGCGGGGTATCGATGAGCAGTTCTTC. Translated: CASSSQRGIDEQFF. The rearrangement uses TRBV5-1 and TRBJ2-1, with 7 bases aligning to TRBD2. CDR1 is SGHRS, CDR2 YFSETQ, per germline. CDR3 length equals 14 residues. V trimming: 3 bases; J trimming: 8 bases; junction bases outside the gene matches: 8.

The V call is TRBV11-2, the J call TRBJ1-5; D not resolved. The germline V gene has CDR1 SGHAT and CDR2 FQNNGV. The CDR3 is 15 residues long. V lost 0 bases and J lost 5, with 11 bases in between. The CDR3 DNA is TGTGCCAGCAGCTTAGATGGGTGGAGAGATCAGCCCCAGCATTTT. Amino acids: CASSLDGWRDQPQHF.

This clonotype came up a few times. The chain employs TRBV12-3 or TRBV12-4 and TRBJ1-1, with D perhaps matching TRBD1 (5 bases). The germline V and J ends were trimmed by 6 bases and 1 base, with 9 bases remaining between them. CDR3 size: 13 residues. The CDR3 nucleotides read TGTGCCAGCAGACAAGACAGGAACACTGAAGCTTTCTTT. Translation gives CASRQDRNTEAFF.

On this clonotype itself: This may stem from a read error, because a much larger clone lies one nucleotide away. The rearrangement joins TRBV12-3 or TRBV12-4 to TRBJ2-1; weak D call: TRBD1 (6 bases). Trimming removed 8 bases from V and 12 bases from J, with 11 bases in between. The CDR3 sequence is 10 residues long. The CDR3 coding sequence is TGTGCCAGCTCACAGGGTTTGCAGTTCTTC. Amino acids: CASSQGLQFF.

There are a few counts of this clonotype. V usage is TRBV5-6 and J usage is TRBJ2-5; perhaps TRBD2 as D (5 bases). V was shortened by 0 bases and J by 5 bases, with 14 bases between the two germline ends. CDR3 length equals 15 residues. From germline, CDR1 is SGHDT and CDR2 YYEEEE. DNA of the CDR3: TGTGCCAGCAGCTTGGGTACGGGGTCGGGGGAGACCCAGTACTTC. Its protein is CASSLGTGSGETQYF.

The V gene is TRBV2, the J gene TRBJ1-1; the D is unclear. Per germline, CDR1 SNHLY and CDR2 FYNNEI. The CDR3 is 13 amino acids. Trimming left V 6 bases short and J 3 bases short, with 11 bases between. CDR3 nucleotides: TGTGCCAGCAGCGAATTGGAGGACACTGAAGCTTTCTTT. Translation: CASSELEDTEAFF.

The chain has TRBV12-3 or TRBV12-4 and TRBJ1-2; maybe TRBD1 (5 bases). The V and J ends lost 2 bases and 4 bases respectively, with 17 bases between them. This CDR3 region has 16 residues. CDR3 protein: CASSLNGAEAGYGYTF. The CDR3 DNA reads as TGTGCCAGCAGTTTAAATGGGGCCGAGGCCGGCTATGGCTACACCTTC.

A few counts support this clonotype. V usage is TRBV19 and J usage is TRBJ2-4, with 7 bases aligning to TRBD1. This CDR3 is built from 18 residues. Germline V gene lookup returns CDR1 LNHDA and CDR2 SQIVND (reference sequence). The V and J ends lost 3 bases and 0 bases, in that order; junction bases with no gene match: 11. Here the CDR3 DNA reads TGTGCCAGTAGTATTGTGGGACAGAGGACGCTAGCCAAAAACATTCAGTACTTC. Protein sequence: CASSIVGQRTLAKNIQYF.